The clone carrying this T cell receptor beta chain showed up many times. The data belong to a study of T cells in Graves' hyperthyroidism and ophthalmopathy. Study information: Peripheral blood was acquired at first diagnosis, ahead of any therapy whatsoever.

The CDR3 regions of TCR beta were amplified from RNA transcripts. An initial round of RT-PCR targeting the TCR CDR3 relied on the HTBI primer set. TCRdb reprocessed the multiplex PCR reads via MiXCR and lists one record per CDR3 protein. The data hold 300,000 to 500,000 distinct CDR3 sequences, with around 15% observed a single time. Per germline, CDR1 SGHRS and CDR2 YFSETQ. The V and J ends lost 1 base and 7 bases, in that order; junction bases with no gene match: 6. CDR3 length: 15 residues. Diagnosis relied on clinical symptoms, serum thyroxine and TRAb, thyroid ultrasound and orbital computed tomography.

Sample: blood. This TCR derives from a man in his forties or fifties with Graves' ophthalmopathy. The chain has TRBV5-1 and TRBJ2-1, with 9 bases aligning to TRBD1. DNA for the CDR3: TGCGCCAGCAGCTTGACAGGGGGCGCGGGGAATGAGCAGTTCTTC. It yields the protein CASSLTGGAGNEQFF. The whole variable domain, filled in from reference TRBV5-1 and TRBJ2-1, reads KAGVTQTPRYLIKTRGQQVTLSCSPISGHRSVSWYQQTPGQGLQFLFEYFSETQRNKGNFPGRFSGRQFSNSRSEMNVSTLELGDSALYLCASSLTGGAGNEQFFGPGTRLTVL.